The sequence of this T cell receptor (beta chain) was determined in a study of blood T cell repertoires in COVID-19. Study information: Whether acute or convalescent, the COVID-19 samples came from the United States, Italy and Spain. T cells, B-cell-depleted T cells, or PBMCs provided the cDNA or gDNA that served as material.

Authors' analysis steps: Reference gene primer amplification gave estimated nucleated cell counts. Only in-frame clones appear in the TCRdb table, and some are missing; sequencing was by immunoSEQ multiplex PCR. The V and J calls and clone size come from that table; D and trimming were worked out from the DNA. The sample includes about 130,000 clones, 80% to 85% of them seen just once. This CDR3 contains 15 residues. Deletions cut 5 bases from V and 0 bases from J, with 12 bases between. The germline gives CDR1 LGHDT, CDR2 YNNKEL (reference sequence). The chain is built from TRBV3-1 (or the pseudogene TRBV3-2) and TRBJ2-3; tentatively, D is TRBD2 (6 bases). The clonotype originates from a woman in her 30s who had recovered from COVID-19. Sequenced material: peripheral blood. The CDR3 loop is CASSYIGGSTDTQYF. The CDR3 nucleotides are TGTGCCAGCAGCTATATAGGAGGGAGCACAGATACGCAGTATTTT.